Ten or more counts support the clone carrying this TCR beta chain. Its antigen is not known. Germline V CDR1 and CDR2: LGHNT, FRNRAP. This CDR3 region has 13 residues. At the time of active disease, bone marrow was collected from every patient. This library used roughly 370 ng RNA and molecular barcoded adaptors spanning alpha/delta and beta/gamma chains. TCRdb reprocessed the reads with MiXCR, giving one entry per CDR3 protein. The sample lists some 62,000 distinct CDR3 sequences, approximately 13% seen once, with around 45% in the top ten. The data stem from a study of read filtering for tumor transcriptome and immune sequencing. Whole-study results and caveats: In IR-seq, single-read clonotypes were about 80% of clonotypes but around 3.2% of reads. The sorted CD138-negative fraction was a mixed bone marrow immune population, not purified T cells.

This TCR was recovered from a donor aged 40 or over with multiple myeloma. The V call is TRBV12-5, the J call TRBJ2-1, with D maybe TRBD1 (6 bases). The material sequenced was a population of CD138-negative cells sorted from bone marrow. Here the CDR3 reads CAAGDTKYNEQFF. The CDR3, as DNA: TGTGCAGCTGGGGACACTAAGTACAATGAGCAGTTCTTC.